The 4 T cell receptor beta chains listed next were all sequenced from one sample in a study of response to subunit inactivated influenza vaccine. From the RT-PCR reads, TCRdb called clonotypes with MiXCR, one entry per CDR3 protein. This sample has hundreds of thousands of distinct CDR3 sequences, with 15% to 20% found just once. Sequenced here: PBMCs from blood, sampled 5 days after vaccination. These TCRs come from a man aged 45-60 years who received an inactivated influenza vaccine.

The rearrangement joins TRBV27 to TRBJ1-1; 7 positions match TRBD1. The CDR3 covers 16 residues. The V segment lost 5 bases and the J segment 1 base; nucleotides outside the gene matches: 10. Germline V CDR1 and CDR2: MNHEY, SMNVEV (reference sequence). The CDR3 sequence is CASSLQTGTANTEAFF. CDR3 coding DNA: TGTGCCAGCAGTCTCCAAACCGGGACAGCGAACACTGAAGCTTTCTTT.

This clonotype has more than one count but fewer than ten. The chain links TRBV20-1 to TRBJ2-1; 7 nucleotides line up with TRBD2. The junction had 7 bases not matched to a gene; V was cut back by 4 bases and J by 4 bases. The CDR3 loop spans 14 amino acids. The germline V gene encodes CDR1 DFQATT and CDR2 SNEGSKA (reference sequence). The CDR3 region is CSAMSREGYNEQFF. In nucleotides, the CDR3 is TGCAGTGCTATGAGCAGGGAGGGGTACAATGAGCAGTTCTTC.

This clonotype showed up just a few times. The CDR3 DNA follows: TGTGCCATCAGACCGGGACATGAGGGACGCTACACCTTC. Amino acids: CAIRPGHEGRYTF. The gene calls are TRBV10-3 and TRBJ1-2; TRBD1 is a possible D gene (6 bases). This CDR3 is built from 13 residues. From germline, CDR1 is ENHRY and CDR2 SYGVKD. The V end was cut by 6 bases, the J end by 9 bases, with 17 bases between.

There are a few counts of this clonotype. The chain links TRBV20-1 to TRBJ2-3; perhaps TRBD2 as D (5 bases). V was trimmed by 6 bases and J by 1 base, leaving 14 bases between them. The CDR3 covers 14 residues. Germline loops: CDR1 DFQATT, CDR2 SNEGSKA (reference sequence). The CDR3 DNA reads TGCAGTGCAACCTGGGCCGGGGGCACAGATACGCAGTATTTT. Translation: CSATWAGGTDTQYF.